The rows below give T cell receptor beta chains drawn from one sample of a study of T-cell memory formation after mild COVID-19. Each CDR3 protein is one row after TCRdb ran MiXCR on the 5' RACE reads. The table lists 92,000 or so distinct CDR3 sequences, around 13% of them singletons. The sequenced sample consisted of PBMCs or a T cell subset sorted from them (not recorded which). The receptor set was obtained from an adult woman who had mild COVID-19 (a few samples of this study predate the infection). Cell type and time point are not known. Both conserved end residues are trimmed from each CDR3. D genes are given only for firm matches.

CDR3 protein	D gene	CDR3 length	V gene
ASSLDLKRPHQPQH	NA	14	TRBV5-1
ASSYSWLAGVPGTGELF	TRBD2	17	TRBV6-6
ATYRGGETQY	TRBD1	10	TRBV2
TSSQGTSGGVWPTDTQY	TRBD2	17	TRBV5-5
ASSHNGDYGYT	NA	11	TRBV7-9
SVETGASYNEQF	TRBD1	12	TRBV29-1
ASSLWTTYNEQF	NA	12	TRBV5-6
ASSLGVGYSNQPQH	NA	14	TRBV7-8
SVGRGLSYEQY	NA	11	TRBV29-1
ASSLHGGEQY	NA	10	TRBV13
ASRTSGRSYEQY	TRBD2	12	TRBV2
ASTGLTDTQY	NA	10	TRBV11-2
SARNLAGQQETQY	NA	13	TRBV20-1
SVGRLAIGGNNEQF	TRBD2	14	TRBV29-1
ASSALLGSYNEQF	NA	13	TRBV12-3/TRBV12-4
ASSLTRGGYT	NA	10	TRBV4-1
SARDTQFFEKLF	NA	12	TRBV20-1
ASSLVSWEEQF	NA	11	TRBV5-5
ASSQLVAYEQY	NA	11	TRBV4-1
ASSHWMGADPNTGELF	NA	16	TRBV14
ASSLGLGSNEQF	NA	12	TRBV5-1
ASSPGQYLDTEAF	TRBD1	13	TRBV4-3
ASSSNDRAVGYT	TRBD1	12	TRBV27
ASSQAGTEGNEQF	TRBD1	13	TRBV11-2
ASSPGLSYNEQF	NA	12	TRBV7-7
ASSFQAGYRQETQY	NA	14	TRBV5-1
ASSFWAREQF	NA	10	TRBV7-9
ASSLRHNRPYEQY	NA	13	TRBV5-6
ASSQTRLDYNEQF	NA	13	TRBV6-2/TRBV6-3
SARGLWEQF	NA	9	TRBV20-1
SAPPSDRSTYEQF	NA	13	TRBV20-1
ASSLRDYEQY	NA	10	TRBV5-6
ASSLSSQGYEQY	NA	12	TRBV27
ARSQEDQRSEQF	NA	12	TRBV4-3
ASSLGPSSYEQY	NA	12	TRBV5-1
ASSPSSPGLAGVGETQY	TRBD2	17	TRBV7-9
ASGRGPDEQY	TRBD1	10	TRBV12-3/TRBV12-4
ASSFLREDYT	NA	10	TRBV7-9
ASSLSPTGSNQPQH	TRBD1	14	TRBV5-5
ASSQGKERGGFNEQF	TRBD2	15	TRBV3-1
ASSTDWGSYNEQF	NA	13	TRBV7-9
ASGVSGGGTDTQY	TRBD2	13	TRBV6-5
ASSIRESNLNEQF	NA	13	TRBV19
ASTPDRGLFYEQY	TRBD1	13	TRBV28
ASSGLNTEAF	NA	10	TRBV4-1
ATSRDVLPGVTIY	NA	13	TRBV15
ASSPPGGVFFDTEAF	NA	15	TRBV5-6
ASSLDPGHSNTGELF	NA	15	TRBV5-1
SVAGGWKRLTDTQY	TRBD2	14	TRBV29-1
ASSLEGRLSDTEAF	NA	14	TRBV11-2
ASSPRLAGGTDTQY	TRBD2	14	TRBV7-7
ASSAGTSGELQETQY	TRBD2	15	TRBV7-8
ASSGLGPYEQY	NA	11	TRBV12-3/TRBV12-4